A selection of T cell receptor beta chains follows, all from one sample in a study of shared clonotypes between healthy human individuals. The data were produced by immunoSEQ multiplex PCR, yet TCRdb's version contains in-frame clones alone and is incomplete. Altogether some 2,000,000 clones are present, around 96% being singletons, with the ten largest covering 0.85% to 1.2%. Sequencing input: naive CD8+ T cells sorted from blood. The receptor set was obtained from a man between 18 and 35 years old in good health. Both conserved end residues are part of each CDR3. D genes are given only for firm matches. Size is omitted from some rows. Given values are once, few, many or a class for expanded clones.

j_call | v_call | d_call | clone_size | cdr3_aa | cdr3_nt
TRBJ2-7 | TRBV19 | . | . | CASSPGGGSSYEQYF | TGTGCCAGTAGCCCTGGGGGCGGGAGCTCCTACGAGCAGTACTTC
TRBJ1-4 | TRBV4-3 | TRBD1 | . | CASSQVLGTGEKLFF | TGCGCCAGCAGCCAAGTTCTAGGGACAGGGGAAAAACTGTTTTTT
TRBJ2-7 | TRBV5-1 | . | . | CASSWTETYEQYF | TGCGCCAGCAGCTGGACAGAGACCTACGAGCAGTACTTC
TRBJ1-2 | TRBV7-9 | . | few | CASSLSGLGNYGYTF | TGTGCCAGCAGCTTGAGTGGACTGGGTAACTATGGCTACACCTTC
TRBJ1-1 | TRBV19 | . | once | CASSIGVERGNTEAFF | TGTGCCAGTAGTATAGGTGTGGAACGTGGGAACACTGAAGCTTTCTTT
TRBJ2-7 | TRBV4-1 | . | . | CASSQVDRREWYEQYF | TGCGCCAGCAGCCAAGTGGATCGCCGGGAGTGGTACGAGCAGTACTTC
TRBJ2-1 | TRBV29-1 | TRBD2 | . | CSGERETSYNEQFF | TGCAGCGGGGAGCGGGAAACCTCCTACAATGAGCAGTTCTTC
TRBJ1-6 | TRBV27 | . | . | CASSLKGFNSPLHF | TGTGCCAGCAGTTTAAAGGGGTTTAATTCACCCCTCCACTTT
TRBJ1-1 | TRBV5-5 | TRBD1 | . | CASSLVGGGTEAFF | TGTGCCAGCAGCTTGGTAGGGGGCGGCACTGAAGCTTTCTTT
TRBJ2-7 | TRBV5-6 | . | . | CASSFSYEQYF | TGTGCCAGCAGCTTTTCCTACGAGCAGTACTTC
TRBJ2-7 | TRBV13 | . | . | CASSLVGNYEQYF | TGTGCCAGCAGCTTAGTCGGGAACTACGAGCAGTACTTC
TRBJ2-3 | TRBV7-6 | . | . | CASSLRLDSDTQYF | TGTGCCAGCAGCCTACGGCTAGATTCAGATACGCAGTATTTT
TRBJ2-7 | TRBV7-2 | . | . | CASSLVRSGFPYEQYF | TGTGCCAGCAGCTTAGTAAGGTCGGGGTTTCCCTACGAGCAGTACTTC
TRBJ2-7 | TRBV18 | . | . | CASSPGKGVSSEAPYEQYF | TGTGCCAGCTCACCAGGAAAGGGGGTGAGCTCGGAGGCCCCCTACGAGCAGTACTTC
TRBJ2-7 | TRBV7-9 | . | . | CASSLVSSYEQYF | TGTGCCAGCAGCCTTGTTAGCAGCTACGAGCAGTACTTC
TRBJ2-3 | TRBV5-6 | . | . | CASSLRLEDTQYF | TGTGCCAGCAGCTTACGACTAGAGGATACGCAGTATTTT
TRBJ1-1 | TRBV28 | . | . | CASSPGPDDTEAFF | TGTGCCAGCAGTCCTGGACCGGATGACACTGAAGCTTTCTTT
TRBJ1-4 | TRBV27 | . | . | CASSPSTTQEKLFF | TGTGCCAGCAGTCCCTCTACTACGCAAGAAAAACTGTTTTTT
TRBJ2-1 | TRBV6-6 | . | . | CASSLTYNEQFF | TGTGCCAGCAGTTTGACCTACAATGAGCAGTTCTTC
TRBJ1-1 | TRBV2 | . | . | CASSEVEAFF | TGTGCCAGCAGTGAAGTTGAAGCTTTCTTT
TRBJ2-7 | TRBV19 | . | . | CASSGVRQDDGGSYEQYF | TGTGCCAGTAGTGGGGTTCGACAGGATGATGGTGGATCCTACGAGCAGTACTTC
TRBJ2-2 | TRBV7-3 | TRBD1 | . | CASSLVGQGRPGELFF | TGTGCCAGCAGCTTAGTTGGACAGGGCCGTCCCGGGGAGCTGTTTTTT
TRBJ2-7 | TRBV5-5 | . | . | CASSFGTHYEQYF | TGTGCCAGCAGCTTCGGGACACACTACGAGCAGTACTTC
TRBJ1-2 | TRBV6-6 | TRBD1 | once | CASRWTGDYGYTF | TGTGCCAGCAGGTGGACAGGGGACTATGGCTACACCTTC
TRBJ2-7 | TRBV5-5 | . | . | CASSLWDGNYEQYF | TGTGCCAGCAGCCTCTGGGACGGAAACTACGAGCAGTACTTC
TRBJ1-2 | TRBV9 | TRBD1 | . | CASSPSTGLNYGYTF | TGTGCCAGCAGCCCGTCGACAGGGTTAAACTATGGCTACACCTTC
TRBJ1-2 | TRBV27 | . | . | CASSLGGAGYGYTF | TGTGCCAGCAGTTTAGGGGGCGCTGGCTATGGCTACACCTTC
TRBJ2-5 | TRBV27 | . | . | CASSLSPGSEVETQYF | TGTGCCAGCAGTTTATCCCCGGGGAGCGAAGTAGAGACCCAGTACTTC
TRBJ1-2 | TRBV6-5 | TRBD1 | once | CASSKTTGGRGYTF | TGTGCCAGCAGTAAGACAACAGGGGGCCGGGGCTACACCTTC
TRBJ2-7 | TRBV19 | . | . | CATSIRPDYEQYF | TGTGCCACATCAATCCGCCCCGACTACGAGCAGTACTTC
TRBJ2-1 | TRBV7-9 | . | . | CASSQLRNEQFF | TGTGCCAGCAGCCAGTTAAGGAATGAGCAGTTCTTC
TRBJ2-1 | TRBV5-1 | . | . | CASSLTENSYNEQFF | TGCGCCAGCAGCTTGACAGAGAACTCCTACAATGAGCAGTTCTTC
TRBJ1-1 | TRBV6-4 | . | . | CASSDRGEGNTEAFF | TGTGCCAGCAGTGACAGGGGAGAGGGGAACACTGAAGCTTTCTTT
TRBJ1-6 | TRBV7-2 | . | . | CASSSTGAPLHF | TGTGCCAGCAGTAGTACCGGGGCACCCCTCCACTTT
TRBJ2-3 | TRBV5-1 | . | once | CASSSLDTDTQYF | TGCGCCAGCAGCTCATTGGACACAGATACGCAGTATTTT